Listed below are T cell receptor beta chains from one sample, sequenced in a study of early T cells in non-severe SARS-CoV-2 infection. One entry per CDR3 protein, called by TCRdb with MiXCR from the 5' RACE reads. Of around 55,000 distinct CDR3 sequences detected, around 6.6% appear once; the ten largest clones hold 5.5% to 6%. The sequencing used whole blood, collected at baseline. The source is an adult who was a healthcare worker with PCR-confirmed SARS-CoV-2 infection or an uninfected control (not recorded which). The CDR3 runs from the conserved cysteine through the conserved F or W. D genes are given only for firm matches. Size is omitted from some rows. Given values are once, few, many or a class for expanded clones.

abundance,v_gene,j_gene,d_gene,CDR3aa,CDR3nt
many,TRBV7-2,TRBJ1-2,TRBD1,CASSLVAGGNYGYTF,TGTGCCAGCAGCTTAGTGGCAGGGGGCAACTATGGCTACACCTTC
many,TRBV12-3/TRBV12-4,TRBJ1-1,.,CASSSQGWLTEAFF,TGTGCCAGCAGTTCTCAAGGGTGGTTGACTGAAGCTTTCTTT
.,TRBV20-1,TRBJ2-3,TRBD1,CSASRDRDTDTQYF,TGCAGTGCCTCCCGGGACAGGGACACAGATACGCAGTATTTT
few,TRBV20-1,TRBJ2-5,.,CSGLETQYF,TGCAGTGGTCTAGAGACCCAGTACTTC
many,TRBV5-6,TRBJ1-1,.,CASSLIEGTEAFF,TGTGCCAGCAGCTTAATTGAAGGCACTGAAGCTTTCTTT
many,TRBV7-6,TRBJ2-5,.,CASSIEVLGGILQETQYF,TGTGCCAGCAGCATAGAAGTTCTCGGGGGCATCCTCCAAGAGACCCAGTACTTC
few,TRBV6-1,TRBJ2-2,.,CASNLGPAGTGELFF,TGTGCCAGCAATCTGGGACCAGCCGGCACCGGGGAGCTGTTTTTT
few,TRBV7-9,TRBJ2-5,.,CASSPTESQETQYF,TGTGCCAGCAGCCCCACCGAGAGTCAAGAGACCCAGTACTTC
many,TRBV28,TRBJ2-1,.,CASSASHSTAVQFF,TGTGCCAGCAGTGCCTCACACTCTACTGCGGTCCAGTTCTTC
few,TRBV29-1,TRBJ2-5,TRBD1,CSATGQQETQYF,TGCAGCGCAACGGGACAGCAAGAGACCCAGTACTTC
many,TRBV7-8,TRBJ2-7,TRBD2,CASSSPSGAGGLLTYEQYF,TGTGCCAGCAGCTCACCGAGCGGGGCGGGGGGCCTGTTGACCTACGAGCAGTACTTC
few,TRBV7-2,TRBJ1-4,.,CASSPPRGSTNEKLFF,TGTGCCAGCAGCCCCCCGCGGGGGTCGACTAATGAAAAACTGTTTTTT
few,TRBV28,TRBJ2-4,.,CASSLWQIVAKNIQYF,TGTGCCAGCAGTTTATGGCAGATTGTAGCCAAAAACATTCAGTACTTC
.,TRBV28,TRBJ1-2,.,CASSFWVGRDPNYGYTF,TGTGCCAGCAGTTTTTGGGTCGGGAGGGACCCCAACTATGGCTACACCTTC
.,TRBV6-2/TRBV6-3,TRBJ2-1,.,CASSYSFPPDEQFF,TGTGCCAGCAGTTACTCATTCCCGCCCGATGAGCAGTTCTTC
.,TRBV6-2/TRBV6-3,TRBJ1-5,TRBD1,CASSRDRSSNQPQHF,TGTGCCAGCAGTCGGGACAGGTCCAGTAATCAGCCCCAGCATTTT
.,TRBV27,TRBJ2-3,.,CASSSYTDTQYF,TGTGCCAGCAGTTCGTACACAGATACGCAGTATTTT
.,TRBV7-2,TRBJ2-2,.,CASSGQPIMNTGELFF,TGTGCCAGCAGCGGACAGCCGATCATGAACACCGGGGAGCTGTTTTTT
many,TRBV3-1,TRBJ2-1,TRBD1,CASRRTGTYNEQFF,TGTGCCAGCAGGAGGACAGGAACCTACAATGAGCAGTTCTTC
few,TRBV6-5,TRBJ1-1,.,CASSSGLTRQVFRNTEAFF,TGTGCCAGCAGTTCGGGCCTTACCCGTCAGGTTTTTCGGAACACTGAAGCTTTCTTT
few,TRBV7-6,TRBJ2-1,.,CASSLRQVDNEQFF,TGTGCCAGCAGCCTTCGACAGGTAGACAATGAGCAGTTCTTC
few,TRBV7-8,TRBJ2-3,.,CASTYLRGMGTDTQYF,TGTGCCAGCACCTACCTCAGGGGAATGGGCACAGATACGCAGTATTTT
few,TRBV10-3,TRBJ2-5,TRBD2,CATSVLSHGREETQYF,TGTGCCACCTCCGTTCTTAGTCACGGGAGGGAAGAGACCCAGTACTTC
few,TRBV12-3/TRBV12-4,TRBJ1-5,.,CASTFGALSNQPQHF,TGTGCCAGCACCTTTGGTGCCCTTAGCAATCAGCCCCAGCATTTT
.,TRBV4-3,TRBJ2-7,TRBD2,CASSHPSGGSEQYF,TGCGCCAGCAGCCACCCCAGCGGGGGGAGCGAGCAGTACTTC
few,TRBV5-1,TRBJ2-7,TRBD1,CASSTRGTVYEQYF,TGCGCCAGCAGCACCCGAGGGACAGTCTACGAGCAGTACTTC
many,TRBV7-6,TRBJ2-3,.,CASSPLTQSDTQYF,TGTGCCAGCAGCCCCCTAACTCAGTCAGATACGCAGTATTTT
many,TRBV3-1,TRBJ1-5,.,CASSQGQGTWNQPQHF,TGTGCCAGCAGCCAGGGGCAGGGTACGTGGAATCAGCCCCAGCATTTT
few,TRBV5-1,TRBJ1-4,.,CASSVLAPTNEKLFF,TGCGCCAGCAGCGTGCTGGCCCCAACTAATGAAAAACTGTTTTTT
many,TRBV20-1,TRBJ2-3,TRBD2,CSARDRRGGKDTQYF,TGCAGTGCTAGAGATCGACGGGGGGGCAAAGATACGCAGTATTTT
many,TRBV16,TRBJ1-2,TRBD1,CASSQYKFVQGDDGYTF,TGTGCCAGCAGCCAATACAAATTTGTACAGGGGGATGACGGCTACACCTTC
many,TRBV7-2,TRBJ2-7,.,CASSRTALYEQYF,TGTGCCAGCAGCCGGACCGCGTTGTACGAGCAGTACTTC
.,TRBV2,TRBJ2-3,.,CASRLGRSTDTQYF,TGTGCCAGCCGCCTAGGGAGGAGCACAGATACGCAGTATTTT
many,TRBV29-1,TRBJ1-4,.,CSVGSRDFGKLFF,TGCAGCGTTGGGTCCCGGGACTTCGGCAAACTGTTTTTT
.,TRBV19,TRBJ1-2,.,CASSRAGGTANYGYTF,TGTGCCAGTAGTAGAGCGGGCGGCACAGCTAACTATGGCTACACCTTC
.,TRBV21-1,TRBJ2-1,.,CASSKVENSGYNEQFF,TGTGCCAGCAGCAAAGTGGAAAATAGCGGCTACAATGAGCAGTTCTTC